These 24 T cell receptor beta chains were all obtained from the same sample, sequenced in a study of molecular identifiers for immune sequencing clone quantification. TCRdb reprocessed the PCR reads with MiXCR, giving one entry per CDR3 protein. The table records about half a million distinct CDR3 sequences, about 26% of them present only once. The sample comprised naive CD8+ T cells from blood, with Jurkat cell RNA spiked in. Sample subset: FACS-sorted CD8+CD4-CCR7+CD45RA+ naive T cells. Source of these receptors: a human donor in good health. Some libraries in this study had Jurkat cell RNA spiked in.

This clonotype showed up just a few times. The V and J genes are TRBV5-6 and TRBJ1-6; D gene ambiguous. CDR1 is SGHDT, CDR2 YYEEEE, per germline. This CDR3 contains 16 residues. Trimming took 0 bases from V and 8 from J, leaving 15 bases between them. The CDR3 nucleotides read TGTGCCAGCAGCTTGGCTCGGGCATCTAGGGATTCACCCCTCCACTTT. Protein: CASSLARASRDSPLHF.

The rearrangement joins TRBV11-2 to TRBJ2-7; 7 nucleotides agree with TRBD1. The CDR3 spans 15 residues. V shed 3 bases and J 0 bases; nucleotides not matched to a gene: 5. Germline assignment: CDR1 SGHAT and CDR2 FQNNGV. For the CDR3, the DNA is TGTGCCAGCAGCTTTTCCCGGGACAGCTCCTACGAGCAGTACTTC. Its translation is CASSFSRDSSYEQYF.

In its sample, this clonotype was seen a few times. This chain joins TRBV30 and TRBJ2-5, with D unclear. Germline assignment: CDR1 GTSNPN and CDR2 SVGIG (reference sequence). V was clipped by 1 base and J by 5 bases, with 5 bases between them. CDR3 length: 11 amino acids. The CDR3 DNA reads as TGTGCCTGGAGTGAATGGGAGACCCAGTACTTC. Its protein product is CAWSEWETQYF. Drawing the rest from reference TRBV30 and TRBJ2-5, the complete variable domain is SQTIHQWPATLVQPVGSPLSLECTVEGTSNPNLYWYRQAAGRGLQLLFYSVGIGQISSEVPQNLSASRPQDRQFILSSKKLLLSDSGFYLCAWSEWETQYFGPGTRLLVL.

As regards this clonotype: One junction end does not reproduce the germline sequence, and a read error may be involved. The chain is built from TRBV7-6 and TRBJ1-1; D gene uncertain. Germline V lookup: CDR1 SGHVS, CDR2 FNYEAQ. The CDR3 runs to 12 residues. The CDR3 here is CASSLLGTEASF. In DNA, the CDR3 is TGTGCCAGCAGCTTACTCGGCACTGAAGCTTCCTTT.

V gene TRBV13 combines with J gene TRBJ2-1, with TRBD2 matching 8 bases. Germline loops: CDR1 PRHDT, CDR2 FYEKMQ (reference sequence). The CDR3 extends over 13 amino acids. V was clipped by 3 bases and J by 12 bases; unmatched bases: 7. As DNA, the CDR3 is TGTGCCAGCAGCTTTCAGCGGGGGTTGGGGCAGTTCTTC. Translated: CASSFQRGLGQFF.

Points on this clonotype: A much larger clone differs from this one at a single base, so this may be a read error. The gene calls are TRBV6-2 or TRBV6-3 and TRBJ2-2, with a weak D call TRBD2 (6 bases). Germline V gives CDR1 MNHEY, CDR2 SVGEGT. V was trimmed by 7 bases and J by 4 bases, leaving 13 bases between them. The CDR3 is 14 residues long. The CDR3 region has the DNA TGTGCCAGCACTGGCGGGATTCGCACCGGGGAGCTGTTTTTT. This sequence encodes CASTGGIRTGELFF.

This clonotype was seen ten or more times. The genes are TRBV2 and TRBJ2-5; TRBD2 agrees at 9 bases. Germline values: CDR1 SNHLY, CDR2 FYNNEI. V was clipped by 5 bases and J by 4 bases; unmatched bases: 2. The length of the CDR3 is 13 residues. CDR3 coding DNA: TGTGCCAGCAGTACTAGCGGGCTAGAGACCCAGTACTTC. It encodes CASSTSGLETQYF.

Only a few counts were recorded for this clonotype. CDR3 nucleotides: TGTGCCAGCAGCTCGCCTGACAGGGGGTACGAGCAGTACTTC. Translating it yields CASSSPDRGYEQYF. The chain employs TRBV5-6 and TRBJ2-7, with 9 bases fitting TRBD1. Germline CDR1 SGHDT, CDR2 YYEEEE. J lost 4 bases, V lost 3 bases, and 5 bases had no gene match. This CDR3 region has 14 residues.

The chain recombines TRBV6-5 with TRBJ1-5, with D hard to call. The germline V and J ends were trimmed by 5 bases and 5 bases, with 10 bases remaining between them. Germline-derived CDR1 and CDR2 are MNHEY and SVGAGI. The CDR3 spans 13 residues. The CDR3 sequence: CASSPLQDQPQHF. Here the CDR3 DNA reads TGTGCCAGCAGTCCCCTCCAAGATCAGCCCCAGCATTTT.

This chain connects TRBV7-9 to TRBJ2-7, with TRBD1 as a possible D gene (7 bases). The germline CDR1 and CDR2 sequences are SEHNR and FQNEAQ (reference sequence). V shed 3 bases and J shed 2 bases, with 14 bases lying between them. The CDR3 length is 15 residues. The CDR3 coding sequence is TGTGCCAGCAGCTTTGCAGGGGGGAACCCCTACGAGCAGTACTTC. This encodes CASSFAGGNPYEQYF.

The CDR3 region is CASSLTGTLSTETQYF. For the CDR3, the DNA is TGTGCCAGCAGCCTCACCGGGACCCTCTCCACAGAGACCCAGTACTTC. This sequence joins TRBV3-2 and TRBJ2-5; TRBD1, the table's D call, was not compared with the DNA. TRBV3-2 is recorded as a pseudogene. The CDR3 covers 16 residues.

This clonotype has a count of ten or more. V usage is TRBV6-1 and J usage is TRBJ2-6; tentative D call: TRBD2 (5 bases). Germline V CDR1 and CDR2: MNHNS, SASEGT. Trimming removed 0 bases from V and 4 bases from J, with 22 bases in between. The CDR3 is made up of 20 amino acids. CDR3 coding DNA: TGTGCCAGCAGTGAAGCGGCGGTGCCCTTCCCTCTAGCCGGGGCCAACGTCCTGACTTTC. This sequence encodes CASSEAAVPFPLAGANVLTF.

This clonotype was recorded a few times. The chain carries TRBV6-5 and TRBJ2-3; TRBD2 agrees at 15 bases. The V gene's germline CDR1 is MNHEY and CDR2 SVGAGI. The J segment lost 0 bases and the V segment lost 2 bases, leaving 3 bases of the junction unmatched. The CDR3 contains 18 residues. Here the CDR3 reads CASSYGTSGGPSTDTQYF. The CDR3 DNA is TGTGCCAGCAGTTACGGGACTAGCGGGGGGCCTAGCACAGATACGCAGTATTTT.

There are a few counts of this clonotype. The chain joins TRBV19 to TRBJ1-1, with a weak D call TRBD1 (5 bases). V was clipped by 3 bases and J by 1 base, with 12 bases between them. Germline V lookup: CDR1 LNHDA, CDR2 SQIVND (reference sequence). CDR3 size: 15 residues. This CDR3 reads CASSISKGSNTEAFF. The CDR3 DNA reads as TGTGCCAGTAGTATTTCAAAGGGGTCGAACACTGAAGCTTTCTTT.

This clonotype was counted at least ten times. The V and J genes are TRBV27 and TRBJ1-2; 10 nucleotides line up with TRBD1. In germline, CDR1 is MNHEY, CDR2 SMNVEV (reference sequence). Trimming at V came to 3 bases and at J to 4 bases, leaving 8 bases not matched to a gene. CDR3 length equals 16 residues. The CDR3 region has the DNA TGTGCCAGCAGTTTTCTAGGGGACAGGGGCGTCTATGGCTACACCTTC. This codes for CASSFLGDRGVYGYTF.

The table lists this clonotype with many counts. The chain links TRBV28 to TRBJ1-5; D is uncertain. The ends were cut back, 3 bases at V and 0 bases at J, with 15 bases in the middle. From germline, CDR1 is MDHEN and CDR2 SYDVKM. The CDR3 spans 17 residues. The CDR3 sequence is CASSFSPMAYSNQPQHF. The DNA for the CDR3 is TGTGCCAGCAGTTTCTCCCCCATGGCATATAGCAATCAGCCCCAGCATTTT.

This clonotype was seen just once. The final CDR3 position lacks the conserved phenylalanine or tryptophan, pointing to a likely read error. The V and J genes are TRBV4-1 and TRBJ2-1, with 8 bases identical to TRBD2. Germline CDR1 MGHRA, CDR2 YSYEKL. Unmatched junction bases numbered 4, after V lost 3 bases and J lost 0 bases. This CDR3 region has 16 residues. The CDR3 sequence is CASSHLGTSSYNEQFL. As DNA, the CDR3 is TGCGCCAGCAGCCACCTAGGGACTAGCTCCTACAATGAGCAGTTCCTC.

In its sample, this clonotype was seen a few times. The CDR3 region has the DNA TGTGCCAGCAGTTTCGGCAGGGGAGCTTTCTTT. Protein product: CASSFGRGAFF. The V and J genes are TRBV12-3 or TRBV12-4 and TRBJ1-1; weak D call: TRBD1 (6 bases). The CDR3 totals 11 residues. Trimming removed 3 bases at V and 10 bases at J, with 9 bases between.

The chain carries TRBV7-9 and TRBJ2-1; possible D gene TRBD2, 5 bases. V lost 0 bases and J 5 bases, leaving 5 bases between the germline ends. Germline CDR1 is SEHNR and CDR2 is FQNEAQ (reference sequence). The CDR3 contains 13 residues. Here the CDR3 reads CASSLAGDNEQFF. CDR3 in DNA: TGTGCCAGCAGCTTAGCCGGGGACAATGAGCAGTTCTTC.

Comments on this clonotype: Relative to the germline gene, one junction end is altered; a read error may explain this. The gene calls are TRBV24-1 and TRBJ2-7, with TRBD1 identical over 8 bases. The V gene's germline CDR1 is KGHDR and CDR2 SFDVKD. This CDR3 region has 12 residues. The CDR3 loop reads CAPSSGGYAQYF. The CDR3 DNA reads TGTGCCCCCAGCTCAGGGGGCTACGCGCAGTACTTC.

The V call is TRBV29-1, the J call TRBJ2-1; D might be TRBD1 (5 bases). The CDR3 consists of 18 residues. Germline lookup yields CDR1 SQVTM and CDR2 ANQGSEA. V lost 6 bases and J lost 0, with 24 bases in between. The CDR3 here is CSVPERDSLRSSYNEQFF. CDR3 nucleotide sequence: TGCAGCGTGCCCGAAAGAGACAGTCTCAGAAGCTCCTACAATGAGCAGTTCTTC.

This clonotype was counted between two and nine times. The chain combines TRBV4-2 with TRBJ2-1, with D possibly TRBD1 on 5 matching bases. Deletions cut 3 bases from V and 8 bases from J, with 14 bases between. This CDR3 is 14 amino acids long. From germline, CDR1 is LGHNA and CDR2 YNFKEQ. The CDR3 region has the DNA TGTGCCAGCAGCCACGGTGGGCAGGGCTATGAGCAGTTCTTC. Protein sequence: CASSHGGQGYEQFF.

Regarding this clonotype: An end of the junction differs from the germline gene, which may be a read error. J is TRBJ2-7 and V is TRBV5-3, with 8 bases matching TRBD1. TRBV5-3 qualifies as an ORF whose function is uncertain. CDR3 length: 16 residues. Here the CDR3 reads CASSLQGAVSRYEQYF. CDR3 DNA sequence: TGTGCCAGCAGCTTGCAGGGGGCAGTAAGTCGGTACGAGCAGTACTTC.

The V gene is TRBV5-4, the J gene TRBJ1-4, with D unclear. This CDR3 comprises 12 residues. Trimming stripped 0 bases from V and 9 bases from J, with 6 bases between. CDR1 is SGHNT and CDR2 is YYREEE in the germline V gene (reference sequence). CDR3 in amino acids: CASSLGDKKLFF. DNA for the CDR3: TGTGCCAGCAGCTTGGGCGATAAAAAACTGTTTTTT. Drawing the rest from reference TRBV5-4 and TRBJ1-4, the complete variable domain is ETGVTQSPTHLIKTRGQQVTLRCSSQSGHNTVSWYQQALGQGPQFIFQYYREEENGRGNFPPRFSGLQFPNYSSELNVNALELDDSALYLCASSLGDKKLFFGSGTQLSVL.